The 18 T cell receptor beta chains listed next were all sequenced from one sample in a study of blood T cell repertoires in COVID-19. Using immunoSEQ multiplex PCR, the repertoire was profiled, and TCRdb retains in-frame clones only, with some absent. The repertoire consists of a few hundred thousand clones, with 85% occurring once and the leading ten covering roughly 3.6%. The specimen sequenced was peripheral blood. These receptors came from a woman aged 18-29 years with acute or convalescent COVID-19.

CDR3 protein: CASSVGTGAISGANVLTF. The DNA for the CDR3 is TGTGCCAGCAGCGTAGGAACAGGGGCCATCTCTGGGGCCAACGTCCTGACTTTC. J is TRBJ2-6 and V is TRBV9; 7 positions match TRBD1. Germline trimming cut 0 bases from V and 0 bases from J; bases unmatched to any gene: 6. This CDR3 region has 18 residues. CDR1 is SGDLS and CDR2 is YYNGEE in the germline V gene.

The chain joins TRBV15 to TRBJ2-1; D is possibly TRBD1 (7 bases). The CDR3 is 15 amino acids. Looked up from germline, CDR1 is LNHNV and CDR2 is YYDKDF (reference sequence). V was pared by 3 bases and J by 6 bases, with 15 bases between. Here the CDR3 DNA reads TGTGCCACCAGCAGGACAGGGCGGAGGGTCAATGAGCAGTTCTTC. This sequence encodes CATSRTGRRVNEQFF.

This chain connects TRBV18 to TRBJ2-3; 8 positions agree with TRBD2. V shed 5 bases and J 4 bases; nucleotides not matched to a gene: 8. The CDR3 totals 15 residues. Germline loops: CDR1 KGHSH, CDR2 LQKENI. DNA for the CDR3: TGTGCCAGCTCATTCACTAGCGGAGATTCAGATACGCAGTATTTT. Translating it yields CASSFTSGDSDTQYF. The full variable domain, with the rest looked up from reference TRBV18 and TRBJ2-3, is NAGVMQNPRHLVRRRGQEARLRCSPMKGHSHVYWYRQLPEEGLKFMVYLQKENIIDESGMPKERFSAEFPKEGPSILRIQQVVRGDSAAYFCASSFTSGDSDTQYFGPGTRLTVL.

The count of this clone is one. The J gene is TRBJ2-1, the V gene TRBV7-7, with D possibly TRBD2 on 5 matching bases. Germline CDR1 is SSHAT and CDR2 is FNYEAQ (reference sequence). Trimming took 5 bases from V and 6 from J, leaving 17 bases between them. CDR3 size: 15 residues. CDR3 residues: CASSPSGLAINEQFF. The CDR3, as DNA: TGTGCCAGCAGCCCTTCGGGCCTAGCAATCAATGAGCAGTTCTTC.

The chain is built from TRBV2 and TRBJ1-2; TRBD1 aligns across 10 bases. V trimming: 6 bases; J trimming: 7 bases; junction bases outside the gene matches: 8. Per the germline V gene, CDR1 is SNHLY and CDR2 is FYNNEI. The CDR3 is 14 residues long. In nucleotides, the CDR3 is TGTGCCAGCAGCGAGGACAGGGGGATGGGTGGCTACACCTTC. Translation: CASSEDRGMGGYTF.

This CDR3 is CATSRDQSSSGNTIYF. The DNA for the CDR3 is TGTGCCACCAGCAGAGATCAATCGAGCTCTGGAAACACCATATATTTT. V and J are TRBV15 and TRBJ1-3; D gene uncertain. V was cut by 0 bases and J by 0 bases, with 9 bases left in between. Looked up from germline, CDR1 is LNHNV and CDR2 is YYDKDF (reference sequence). This CDR3 has 16 amino acids.

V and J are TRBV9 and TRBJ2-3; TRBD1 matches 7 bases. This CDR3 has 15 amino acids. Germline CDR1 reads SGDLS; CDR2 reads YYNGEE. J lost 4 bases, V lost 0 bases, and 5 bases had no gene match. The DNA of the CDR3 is TGTGCCAGCAGCGTAGAAGGGGGCGCCCCAGATACGCAGTATTTT. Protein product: CASSVEGGAPDTQYF.

CDR3 residues: CASSRTTFYEQYF. CDR3 bases: TGTGCCAGCAGCCGAACCACTTTCTACGAGCAGTACTTC. This chain connects TRBV3-1 (or the pseudogene TRBV3-2) to TRBJ2-7; D is unresolved. V lost 4 bases and J 3 bases, leaving 10 bases between the germline ends. This CDR3 spans 13 amino acids. Germline CDR1 and CDR2: LGHDT and YNNKEL (reference sequence).

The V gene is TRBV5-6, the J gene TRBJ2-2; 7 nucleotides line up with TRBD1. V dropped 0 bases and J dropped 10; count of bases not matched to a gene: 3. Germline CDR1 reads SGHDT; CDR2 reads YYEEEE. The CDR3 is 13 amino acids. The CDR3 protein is CASSLGTGVELFF. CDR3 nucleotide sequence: TGTGCCAGCAGCTTGGGCACAGGGGTGGAGCTGTTTTTT.

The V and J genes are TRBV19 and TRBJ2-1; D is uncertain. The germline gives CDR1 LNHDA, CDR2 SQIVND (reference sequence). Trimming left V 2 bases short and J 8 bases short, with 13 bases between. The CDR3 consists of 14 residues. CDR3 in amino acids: CASSIRDFDDEQFF. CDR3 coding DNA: TGTGCCAGTAGTATACGCGACTTTGACGATGAGCAGTTCTTC. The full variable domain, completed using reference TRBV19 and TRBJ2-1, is DGGITQSPKYLFRKEGQNVTLSCEQNLNHDAMYWYRQDPGQGLRLIYYSQIVNDFQKGDIAEGYSVSREKKESFPLTVTSAQKNPTAFYLCASSIRDFDDEQFFGPGTRLTVL.

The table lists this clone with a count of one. The CDR3 region is CASSVGGGRIYDEQFF. The CDR3, as DNA: TGTGCCAGCAGCGTAGGCGGGGGGCGGATTTACGATGAGCAGTTCTTC. V gene TRBV9 combines with J gene TRBJ2-1; 8 bases agree with TRBD2. Trimming removed 0 bases from V and 8 bases from J; junction bases left unmatched: 10. Germline assignment: CDR1 SGDLS and CDR2 YYNGEE. The CDR3 extends over 16 amino acids.

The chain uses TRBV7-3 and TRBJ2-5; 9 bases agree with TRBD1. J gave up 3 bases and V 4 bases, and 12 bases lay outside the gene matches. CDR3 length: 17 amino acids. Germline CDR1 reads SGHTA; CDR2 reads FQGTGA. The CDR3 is CASSSGHLGTGKETQYF. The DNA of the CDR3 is TGTGCCAGCAGCTCCGGGCACCTAGGGACAGGGAAAGAGACCCAGTACTTC. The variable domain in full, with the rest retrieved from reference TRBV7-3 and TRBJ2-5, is GAGVSQTPSNKVTEKGKYVELRCDPISGHTALYWYRQSLGQGPEFLIYFQGTGAADDSGLPNDRFFAVRPEGSVSTLKIQRTERGDSAVYLCASSSGHLGTGKETQYFGPGTRLLVL.

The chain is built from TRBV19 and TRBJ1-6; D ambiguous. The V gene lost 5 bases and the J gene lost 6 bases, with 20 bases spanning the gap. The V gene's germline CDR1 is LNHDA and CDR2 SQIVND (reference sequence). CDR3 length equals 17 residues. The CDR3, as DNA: TGTGCCAGTAGTCCTCGACCAGCGCTTATGGGTAATTCACCCCTCCACTTT. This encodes CASSPRPALMGNSPLHF. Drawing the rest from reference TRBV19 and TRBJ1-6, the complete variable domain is DGGITQSPKYLFRKEGQNVTLSCEQNLNHDAMYWYRQDPGQGLRLIYYSQIVNDFQKGDIAEGYSVSREKKESFPLTVTSAQKNPTAFYLCASSPRPALMGNSPLHFGNGTRLTVT.

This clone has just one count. The CDR3 region is CATSGEEKSRSSYNSPLHF. CDR3 nucleotide sequence: TGTGCCACCAGCGGGGAGGAGAAGTCAAGGAGCTCCTATAATTCACCCCTCCACTTT. The J gene is TRBJ1-6, the V gene TRBV15; the D is unclear. Looked up from germline, CDR1 is LNHNV and CDR2 is YYDKDF (reference sequence). This CDR3 region has 19 residues. V was trimmed by 5 bases and J by 0 bases, leaving 20 bases between them.

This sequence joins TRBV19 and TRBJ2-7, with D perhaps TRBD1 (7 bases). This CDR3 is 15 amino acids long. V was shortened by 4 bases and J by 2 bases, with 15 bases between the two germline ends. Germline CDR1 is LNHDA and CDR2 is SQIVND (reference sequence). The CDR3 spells CASSSRQGGTYEQYF. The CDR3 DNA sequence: TGTGCCAGTAGTAGCCGACAGGGAGGCACCTACGAGCAGTACTTC.

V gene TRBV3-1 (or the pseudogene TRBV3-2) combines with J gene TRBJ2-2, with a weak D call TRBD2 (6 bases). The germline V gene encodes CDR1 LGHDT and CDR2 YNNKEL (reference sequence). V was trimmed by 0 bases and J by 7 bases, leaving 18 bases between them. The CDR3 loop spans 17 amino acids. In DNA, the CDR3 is TGTGCCAGCAGCCAAGAGTGGCCGGGAGAAGGGGACGGGGAGCTGTTTTTT. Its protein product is CASSQEWPGEGDGELFF.

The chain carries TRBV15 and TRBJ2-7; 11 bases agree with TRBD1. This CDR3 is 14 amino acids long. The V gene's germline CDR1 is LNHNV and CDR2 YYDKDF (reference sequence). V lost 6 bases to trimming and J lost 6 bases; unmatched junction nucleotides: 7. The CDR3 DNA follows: TGTGCCACCAGTTCGGACAGGGGGCTTTTCGAGCAGTACTTC. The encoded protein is CATSSDRGLFEQYF.

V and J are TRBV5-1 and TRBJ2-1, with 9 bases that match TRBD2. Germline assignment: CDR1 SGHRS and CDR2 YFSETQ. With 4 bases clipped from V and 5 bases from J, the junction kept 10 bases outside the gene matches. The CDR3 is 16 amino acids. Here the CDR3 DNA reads TGCGCCAGCAGCCAGATTCTAGCGGGACTCAACAATGAGCAGTTCTTC. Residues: CASSQILAGLNNEQFF.